A selection of T cell receptor beta chains follows, all from one sample in a study of tumor-infiltrating lymphocytes in localized non-small cell lung cancer. Assay used: immunoSEQ multiplex PCR; TCRdb lists only in-frame clones, some missing. The data hold about 23,000 clones, with 69% observed a single time. The material sequenced was lung tumor tissue. The source of these receptors is a human donor with non-small cell lung cancer. CDR3s include the opening cysteine and the closing phenylalanine or tryptophan. D genes are given only for firm matches. Clone size, where shown, is once, few, many, or a class for clones that have expanded.

>.|TRBV4-1|TRBJ2-4|.
TGCGCCAGCAGTCCTACTCCTAGCTCGGGAGTGAACATTCAGTACTTC
CASSPTPSSGVNIQYF
>.|TRBV7-2|TRBJ2-6|.
TGTGCCAGCAGCTTAGCGGCGGCCTCTGGGGCCAACGTCCTGACTTTC
CASSLAAASGANVLTF
>.|TRBV30|TRBJ2-1|.
TGTGCCTGGAGTGTAGTAGGAGGGGATGAGCAGTTCTTC
CAWSVVGGDEQFF
>TRBD1|TRBV7-6|TRBJ1-4|few
TGTGCCAGCAGCTTAGGACAGGGACAAGATGAAAAACTGTTTTTT
CASSLGQGQDEKLFF
>.|TRBV27|TRBJ2-5|.
TGTGCCTGCGGGGTCCTTGGACAAGAGACCCAGTACTTC
CACGVLGQETQYF
>.|TRBV5-1|TRBJ2-1|few
TGCGCCAGCAGCCCAGGACAGAATTCGTACAATGAGCAGTTCTTC
CASSPGQNSYNEQFF
>.|TRBV7-2|TRBJ1-2|.
TGTGCCAGCAGCTTATCGGCAGCCCTGAAAAACTATGGCTACACCTTC
CASSLSAALKNYGYTF
>.|TRBV5-1|TRBJ1-1|.
TGCGCCAGCAGCTCCCTCGGGGTCAGCACTGAAGCTTTCTTT
CASSSLGVSTEAFF
>.|TRBV5-1|TRBJ2-2|once
TGCGCCAGCAGCTTGGACAGTTGGACCGGGGAGCTGTTTTTT
CASSLDSWTGELFF
>.|TRBV7-8|TRBJ2-7|.
TGTGCCAGCAGCTTAAGGGGGTACGAGCAGTACTTC
CASSLRGYEQYF